This TCR beta chain derives from a study of beta chain features in type 1 diabetes. Researchers reported sorting CD4+ naive, central memory, regulatory and stem cell-like memory cells via CD45RO/CCR7/CD25/CD127/CD95/CD27. Sequenced material consisted of expressed TCRB transcripts (all of the isolated RNA was reverse transcribed). Some clones are missing from TCRdb's copy, which holds only in-frame ones; the method was immunoSEQ multiplex PCR. There are approximately 110,000 clones in the sample; roughly 40% occur only once, and roughly 0.059% lies in the top ten. Points on this clone: Its target is unknown.

Germline values: CDR1 SGHRS, CDR2 YFSETQ. V lost 5 bases, J lost 3 bases, and 15 bases lay in between. The CDR3 spans 15 residues. Findings of the study overall: In type 1 diabetes patients, VDJ junctions had fewer insertions; deletions at these junctions were more frequent. High TCR expression in some cells could lead to their over-representation in cDNA sequencing.

The rearrangement joins TRBV5-1 to TRBJ2-1, with a possible D match to TRBD2 (6 bases). This TCR came from a woman in her late teens or twenties in good health. The sequenced material came from stem cell memory CD4+ T cells from blood. CDR3 coding DNA: TGCGCCAGCAGATCCGGGACTGGGATCTACAATGAGCAGTTCTTC. Amino acid sequence: CASRSGTGIYNEQFF.